Listed here are 10 T cell receptor beta chains from one sample, sequenced in a study of blood T cell repertoires in COVID-19. Assay: immunoSEQ multiplex PCR; the TCRdb copy retains only in-frame clones and omits some. The sample has roughly 400,000 clones, roughly 89% seen once. The sequencing input was PBMCs or T cells enriched from blood (not recorded which). These receptors all come from a woman in her thirties who had recovered from COVID-19.

The chain joins TRBV18 to TRBJ1-2; D perhaps matches TRBD1 (5 bases). This CDR3 spans 16 amino acids. V dropped 0 bases and J dropped 1 base, with 12 bases sitting between them. Germline V gives CDR1 KGHSH, CDR2 LQKENI. In DNA form, the CDR3 reads TGTGCCAGCTCACCACCCTCCAAGGGGATTAACTATGGCTACACCTTC. It specifies CASSPPSKGINYGYTF.

V is TRBV24-1 and J is TRBJ1-1; tentative D call: TRBD1 (5 bases). Germline V lookup: CDR1 KGHDR, CDR2 SFDVKD. This CDR3 comprises 13 residues. The V gene lost 7 bases and the J gene lost 5 bases, with 13 bases spanning the gap. This CDR3 is CATRDGRGTEAFF. In DNA form, the CDR3 reads TGTGCCACCAGGGACGGGAGGGGAACTGAAGCTTTCTTT.

V and J are TRBV30 and TRBJ1-1, with 8 bases fitting TRBD1. With V trimmed by 6 bases and J by 5 bases, 5 bases remained unmatched. This CDR3 is 12 amino acids long. The germline gives CDR1 GTSNPN, CDR2 SVGIG (reference sequence). Written as DNA, the CDR3 is TGTGCCTGTGACAGGGGAGAGACTGAAGCTTTCTTT. It translates to CACDRGETEAFF. The full variable domain, its missing parts supplied by reference TRBV30 and TRBJ1-1, is SQTIHQWPATLVQPVGSPLSLECTVEGTSNPNLYWYRQAAGRGLQLLFYSVGIGQISSEVPQNLSASRPQDRQFILSSKKLLLSDSGFYLCACDRGETEAFFGQGTRLTVV.

The chain uses TRBV27 and TRBJ1-2; the D is unclear. The germline V and J ends were trimmed by 11 bases and 4 bases, with 11 bases remaining between them. The CDR3 length is 11 residues. The V gene's germline CDR1 is MNHEY and CDR2 SMNVEV (reference sequence). The CDR3 here is CAVSGGYGYTF. The CDR3 DNA is TGTGCCGTTTCTGGAGGCTATGGCTACACCTTC.

The rearrangement links TRBV5-1 to TRBJ1-2; 8 bases map to TRBD1. The CDR3 has 14 residues. CDR1 and CDR2 (germline): SGHRS, YFSETQ. V gave up 2 bases and J gave up 7 bases; unmatched junction bases: 7. Written as DNA, the CDR3 is TGCGCCAGCAGCTTACGGCAGGGGGCAGGTGGCTACACCTTC. Its translation is CASSLRQGAGGYTF.

The J gene is TRBJ1-4, the V gene TRBV30; 8 bases line up with TRBD1. V shed 3 bases, J shed 6 bases, and the junction held 9 bases outside the gene matches. The length of the CDR3 is 15 residues. Germline V gene lookup returns CDR1 GTSNPN and CDR2 SVGIG (reference sequence). CDR3 sequence: CAWSAGTGGYEKLFF. The CDR3 DNA sequence: TGTGCCTGGAGCGCGGGGACAGGAGGGTATGAAAAACTGTTTTTT. The whole variable domain, filled in from reference TRBV30 and TRBJ1-4, reads SQTIHQWPATLVQPVGSPLSLECTVEGTSNPNLYWYRQAAGRGLQLLFYSVGIGQISSEVPQNLSASRPQDRQFILSSKKLLLSDSGFYLCAWSAGTGGYEKLFFGSGTQLSVL.

The chain uses TRBV7-2 and TRBJ1-1, with D possibly matching TRBD1 (6 bases). This CDR3 comprises 15 residues. CDR1 is SGHTA, CDR2 FQGNSA, per germline. Trimming shortened V by 2 bases and J by 4 bases, and 14 bases separated the two germline ends. The CDR3 DNA reads TGTGCCAGCAGCTTAAGGACACCCAGGGGCACTGAAGCTTTCTTT. Its protein product is CASSLRTPRGTEAFF.

The rearrangement uses TRBV4-2 and TRBJ2-7; maybe TRBD1 (6 bases). The CDR3 consists of 18 residues. The V and J ends lost 0 bases and 0 bases respectively, with 18 bases between them. CDR1 is LGHNA, CDR2 YNFKEQ, per germline. This CDR3 is CASSQEGKFRDNSYEQYF. The DNA for the CDR3 is TGTGCCAGCAGCCAAGAGGGGAAATTCCGGGACAACTCCTACGAGCAGTACTTC.

This sequence joins TRBV7-3 and TRBJ2-5, with 9 positions matching TRBD1. The CDR3 runs 15 residues. Germline V lookup: CDR1 SGHTA, CDR2 FQGTGA. V shed 3 bases, J shed 4 bases, and the junction held 6 bases outside the gene matches. In DNA, the CDR3 is TGTGCCAGCAGCTTGGGACAGGGTTTGTTAGAGACCCAGTACTTC. Translation gives CASSLGQGLLETQYF.

The chain employs TRBV6-1 and TRBJ1-1, with D perhaps matching TRBD1 (6 bases). The germline V gene has CDR1 MNHNS and CDR2 SASEGT. The CDR3 runs to 14 residues. Trimming pared 2 bases from V and 4 bases from J, leaving 11 bases between. The chain's CDR3 is CASSEQGRVTEAFF. CDR3 coding DNA: TGTGCCAGCAGTGAACAGGGGAGAGTCACTGAAGCTTTCTTT.